The 5 T cell receptor beta chains in this list originate from one sample, sequenced in a study of identical twins. Using its own MiXCR run on the 5' RACE reads, TCRdb lists one record per CDR3 protein. The profile shows 200,000 to 250,000 distinct CDR3 sequences, over 5% of them singletons. The same data also contributed to another study, on T cells expressing NK-cell markers.

The specimen was CD8+ T cells sorted from blood. The receptors come from a young woman in good health.

This clonotype has only a few counts. The chain employs TRBV30 and TRBJ2-7; D is perhaps TRBD2 (6 bases). V lost 4 bases to trimming and J lost 2 bases, with 9 bases between them. Germline-derived CDR1 and CDR2 are GTSNPN and SVGIG (reference sequence). This CDR3 region has 12 residues. CDR3 nucleotide sequence: TGTGCCTGGACTAGCGATACCTACGAGCAGTACTTC. It translates to CAWTSDTYEQYF.

This clonotype has more than one count but fewer than ten. The chain uses TRBV6-2 or TRBV6-3 and TRBJ2-3, with D possibly being TRBD1 (5 bases). CDR1 and CDR2 (germline): MNHEY, SVGEGT. The ends were cut back, 4 bases at V and 11 bases at J, with 16 bases in the middle. The CDR3 is made up of 13 amino acids. The CDR3 loop is CASSSGPPDKQYF. In DNA form, the CDR3 reads TGTGCCAGCAGTTCGGGTCCCCCGGACAAGCAGTATTTT.

This clonotype was observed at least ten times. J is TRBJ2-7 and V is TRBV28; tentatively, D is TRBD1 (5 bases). Germline values: CDR1 MDHEN, CDR2 SYDVKM. CDR3 size: 16 residues. V dropped 5 bases and J dropped 0 bases, with 17 bases sitting between them. The CDR3 bases are TGTGCCAGCAGTCCACTCCCGTACAGGAGCTCCTACGAGCAGTACTTC. Encoded protein: CASSPLPYRSSYEQYF.

The table lists this clonotype with a count of one. This chain joins TRBV7-8 and TRBJ1-1; D gene ambiguous. The CDR3 loop spans 13 amino acids. Trimming left V 5 bases short and J 4 bases short, with 11 bases between. CDR1 is SGHVS and CDR2 is FQNEAQ in the germline V gene. CDR3 nucleotides: TGTGCCAGCAGCGAAAGCTCTTTCACTGAAGCTTTCTTT. Amino acids: CASSESSFTEAFF.

The chain links TRBV7-9 to TRBJ2-3, with TRBD2 as a possible D gene (6 bases). The CDR3 sequence is 16 residues long. The germline V gene encodes CDR1 SEHNR and CDR2 FQNEAQ (reference sequence). V dropped 5 bases and J dropped 7 bases, with 22 bases sitting between them. CDR3 region: CASSRLRLVEDHTQYF. CDR3 in DNA: TGTGCCAGCAGCCGCCTTCGACTAGTAGAGGATCATACGCAGTATTTT.